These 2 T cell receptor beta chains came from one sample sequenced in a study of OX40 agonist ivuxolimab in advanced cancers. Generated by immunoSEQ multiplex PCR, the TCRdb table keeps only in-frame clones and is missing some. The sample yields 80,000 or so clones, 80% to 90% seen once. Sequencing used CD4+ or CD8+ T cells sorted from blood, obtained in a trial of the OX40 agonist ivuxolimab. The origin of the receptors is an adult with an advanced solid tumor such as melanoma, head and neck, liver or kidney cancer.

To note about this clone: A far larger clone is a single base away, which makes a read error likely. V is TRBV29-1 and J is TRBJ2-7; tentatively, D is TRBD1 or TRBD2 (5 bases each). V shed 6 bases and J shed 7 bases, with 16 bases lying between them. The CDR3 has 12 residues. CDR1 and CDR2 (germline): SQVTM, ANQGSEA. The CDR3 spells CSVTGTLNEQYF. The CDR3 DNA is TGCAGCGTCACCGGGACCCTCAATGAGCAGTACTTC.

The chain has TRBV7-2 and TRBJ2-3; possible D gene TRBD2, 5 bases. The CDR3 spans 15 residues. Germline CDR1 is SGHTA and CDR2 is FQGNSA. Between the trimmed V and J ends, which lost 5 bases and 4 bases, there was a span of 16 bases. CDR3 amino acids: CASSQLGSEADTQYF. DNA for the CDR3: TGTGCCAGCAGCCAGTTGGGGTCGGAGGCAGATACGCAGTATTTT.